This T cell receptor beta chain appears in the sequencing data of a study of T cell repertoires in aging, cancer and after chemotherapy. Study-wide background: The full dataset contained around 8.2 million TCR reads. Study outcomes and limitations: These repertoire data do not allow conclusions about immunological memory after chemotherapy. Median generation probability rose over the chemotherapy interval in each cancer cohort, suggesting rebound thymic output.

Multiplex touch-down PCR with TRB-A/B primers amplified rearranged V-D-J TRB sequences. TCRdb re-derived calls from the multiplex PCR reads in MiXCR, one entry per CDR3 protein. Found here are approximately 9,700 distinct CDR3 sequences, approximately 40% of them singletons; the top ten hold 9% to 10%. This clonotype is labeled as medium-sized (0.01 to 0.1%). Its specificity is unknown. TCR beta rearrangements were amplified from peripheral blood genomic DNA. Per germline, CDR1 MNHNS and CDR2 SASEGT. V was trimmed by 8 bases and J by 5 bases, leaving 21 bases between them. CDR3 length equals 16 residues.

The J gene is TRBJ2-2, the V gene TRBV6-1; the D gene is possibly TRBD1 (5 bases). Sequences were obtained from blood. The receptor comes from a human donor in good health. CDR3 DNA sequence: TGTGCCAGCCTCCTCCCCAGCAGGGAAGGTACCGGGGAGCTGTTTTTT. Translating it yields CASLLPSREGTGELFF.